The 20 T cell receptor beta chains given below trace back to one sample, sequenced in a study of T cell changes during pregnancy in multiple sclerosis. Libraries were prepared by immunoSEQ multiplex PCR; TCRdb keeps only in-frame clonotypes and omits some of them. Of fewer than 45,000 clones in the sample, 80% to 95% were seen once. The sample consisted of CD4+ T cells from peripheral blood mononuclear cells, taken in the first trimester of pregnancy. The receptors come from a female donor with multiple sclerosis, enrolled in a pregnancy study.

The chain has TRBV2 and TRBJ2-7, with TRBD2 matching 12 bases. Per germline, CDR1 SNHLY and CDR2 FYNNEI. The CDR3 loop spans 22 amino acids. V shed 4 bases and J 0 bases; nucleotides not matched to a gene: 22. The CDR3 spells CASSAIGASGRVKRRSSYEQYF. CDR3 bases: TGTGCCAGCAGTGCGATTGGGGCTAGCGGGAGGGTCAAACGCCGGAGCTCCTACGAGCAGTACTTC.

The chain is built from TRBV7-2 and TRBJ1-1, with D possibly matching TRBD1 (5 bases). The CDR3 is 15 amino acids. Germline CDR1 is SGHTA and CDR2 is FQGNSA. The V and J ends lost 8 bases and 0 bases respectively, with 16 bases between them. CDR3: CASEDSPQMNTEAFF. Here the CDR3 DNA reads TGTGCCAGCGAAGACAGCCCACAAATGAACACTGAAGCTTTCTTT.

This clone appeared a single time. This rearrangement joins TRBV7-2 to TRBJ1-1; D is unresolved. With 5 bases removed from V and 5 bases from J, the gap between germline ends came to 15 bases. The germline CDR1 and CDR2 sequences are SGHTA and FQGNSA. The CDR3 consists of 14 residues. The CDR3 sequence: CASSPQAGVTEAFF. The CDR3 DNA reads as TGTGCCAGCAGCCCCCAGGCGGGAGTTACTGAAGCTTTCTTT.

This chain uses TRBV5-1 with TRBJ2-7; a possible D gene is TRBD1 (6 bases). The CDR3 spans 13 residues. Per germline, CDR1 SGHRS and CDR2 YFSETQ. Trimming left V 6 bases short and J 1 base short, with 11 bases between. As DNA, the CDR3 is TGCGCCAGCACCAAAGGGGGTTCCTACGAGCAGTACTTC. This gives the protein CASTKGGSYEQYF.

This chain links TRBV13 with TRBJ2-2, with a weak D call TRBD1 (6 bases). Germline CDR1 and CDR2: PRHDT and FYEKMQ (reference sequence). The CDR3 length is 15 residues. Trimming removed 5 bases from V and 2 bases from J, with 12 bases in between. CDR3 nucleotide sequence: TGTGCCAGCAGCACATTCAGGGGAAACACCGGGGAGCTGTTTTTT. This sequence encodes CASSTFRGNTGELFF.

In this sample, this clone turned up a few times. This chain links TRBV5-6 with TRBJ2-2, with D possibly being TRBD2 (5 bases). The germline V and J ends were trimmed by 7 bases and 3 bases, with 13 bases remaining between them. CDR1 is SGHDT, CDR2 YYEEEE, per germline. The CDR3 has 14 residues. The chain's CDR3 is CASLWGADTGELFF. The CDR3 coding sequence is TGTGCCAGCCTGTGGGGAGCGGACACCGGGGAGCTGTTTTTT.

This sequence joins TRBV7-8 and TRBJ1-5; 8 positions match TRBD1. CDR3 length equals 17 residues. The V segment lost 3 bases and the J segment 3 bases; nucleotides outside the gene matches: 10. Germline CDR1 and CDR2: SGHVS and FQNEAQ. CDR3 amino acids: CASSLASGGRSNQPQHF. In nucleotides, the CDR3 is TGTGCCAGCAGCTTGGCTTCAGGGGGCCGATCCAATCAGCCCCAGCATTTT. The full variable domain, rest sourced from reference TRBV7-8 and TRBJ1-5, is GAGVSQSPRYKVAKRGQDVALRCDPISGHVSLFWYQQALGQGPEFLTYFQNEAQLDKSGLPSDRFFAERPEGSVSTLKIQRTQQEDSAVYLCASSLASGGRSNQPQHFGDGTRLSIL.

The chain links TRBV7-9 to TRBJ2-1, with 8 bases fitting TRBD2. CDR1 is SEHNR and CDR2 is FQNEAQ in the germline V gene (reference sequence). The J segment lost 7 bases and the V segment lost 5 bases, leaving 16 bases of the junction unmatched. This CDR3 comprises 17 residues. DNA for the CDR3: TGTGCCAGCAGCCGAAGAGATGGACTAGCCCGAAGGAATGAGCAGTTCTTC. Translating gives CASSRRDGLARRNEQFF.

The gene calls are TRBV14 and TRBJ2-1; D might be TRBD2 (6 bases). Trimming pared 4 bases from V and 3 bases from J, leaving 10 bases between. CDR1 is SGHDN and CDR2 is FVKESK in the germline V gene. The CDR3 runs to 14 residues. The CDR3: CASSPLGGYNEQFF. As DNA, the CDR3 is TGTGCCAGCAGCCCCCTGGGGGGCTACAATGAGCAGTTCTTC.

The chain employs TRBV5-1 and TRBJ2-7; the match to TRBD1 covers 11 bases. V lost 4 bases to trimming and J lost 11 bases; unmatched junction nucleotides: 11. The CDR3 is made up of 14 amino acids. The germline gives CDR1 SGHRS, CDR2 YFSETQ. CDR3 bases: TGCGCCAGCAGCACCGGGACAGGGGGGGACGTGAAGTACTTC. Its protein product is CASSTGTGGDVKYF.

The rearrangement links TRBV5-6 to TRBJ2-1; 12 positions agree with TRBD2. V lost 4 bases and J lost 4; bases outside the gene matches: 3. Germline V lookup: CDR1 SGHDT, CDR2 YYEEEE. This CDR3 spans 15 amino acids. The CDR3 region has the DNA TGTGCCAGCAGCCCGACTAGCGGGAGATACAATGAGCAGTTCTTC. This translates into CASSPTSGRYNEQFF.

This chain uses TRBV29-1 with TRBJ1-5; D gene unclear. The germline V gene has CDR1 SQVTM and CDR2 ANQGSEA. The germline V and J ends were trimmed by 7 bases and 8 bases, with 18 bases remaining between them. The CDR3 sequence is 13 residues long. This CDR3 is CSGQSAPGEPQHF. The CDR3 DNA is TGCAGCGGTCAAAGCGCTCCCGGGGAGCCCCAGCATTTT.

This clone appeared a single time. This chain connects TRBV11-2 to TRBJ2-2; possibly TRBD1 for D (6 bases). The CDR3 loop spans 15 amino acids. The V end was cut by 5 bases, the J end by 3 bases, with 13 bases between. Per germline, CDR1 SGHAT and CDR2 FQNNGV. The CDR3 here is CASSLGQTYTGELFF. CDR3 bases: TGTGCCAGCAGCCTTGGACAGACGTACACCGGGGAGCTGTTTTTT.

V gene TRBV7-9 combines with J gene TRBJ2-2, with 9 bases matching TRBD2. Germline assignment: CDR1 SEHNR and CDR2 FQNEAQ (reference sequence). The CDR3 is 18 amino acids. The J segment lost 4 bases and the V segment lost 3 bases, leaving 12 bases of the junction unmatched. The CDR3 nucleotides read TGTGCCAGCAGCTTTACCGGCGGGCTAGCGGGAACCACCGGGGAGCTGTTTTTT. It yields the protein CASSFTGGLAGTTGELFF.

The chain carries TRBV9 and TRBJ2-2; 7 bases align to TRBD2. Germline V gene sequence: CDR1 SGDLS, CDR2 YYNGEE. Trimming cost V 0 bases and J 8 bases; bases outside gene matches: 10. The CDR3 spans 16 residues. The CDR3 DNA reads TGTGCCAGCAGCGTAGAAGGGACTACGATAGTTGGGGAGCTGTTTTTT. Encoded protein: CASSVEGTTIVGELFF.

The J gene is TRBJ2-3, the V gene TRBV5-6; D perhaps matches TRBD1 (5 bases). Between the trimmed V and J ends, which lost 0 bases and 2 bases, there was a span of 13 bases. This CDR3 comprises 16 residues. Germline CDR1 reads SGHDT; CDR2 reads YYEEEE. The CDR3, as DNA: TGTGCCAGCAGCTTGGTGATTTCCAGGGCCACAGATACGCAGTATTTT. Translated, it gives CASSLVISRATDTQYF.

This sequence joins TRBV6-4 and TRBJ2-1; weak D call: TRBD1 (5 bases). V gave up 0 bases and J gave up 4 bases, with 10 bases separating them. CDR3 length: 15 residues. Germline V gene sequence: CDR1 MRHNA, CDR2 SNTAGT. The CDR3 region has the DNA TGTGCCAGCAGTGACTCTTGGGGCTGGTACAATGAGCAGTTCTTC. Its protein product is CASSDSWGWYNEQFF.

The chain recombines TRBV7-2 with TRBJ2-7; TRBD2 agrees at 14 bases. Germline V gene data show CDR1 as SGHTA and CDR2 as FQGNSA. V lost 4 bases, J lost 6 bases, and 14 bases stayed unmatched. The CDR3 runs to 18 residues. CDR3 protein: CASSSTGTSGSFPSEQYF. DNA for the CDR3: TGTGCCAGCAGCTCAACCGGGACTAGCGGGAGTTTCCCTTCCGAGCAGTACTTC. The complete variable domain, with remaining parts taken from reference TRBV7-2 and TRBJ2-7, reads GAGVSQSPSNKVTEKGKDVELRCDPISGHTALYWYRQSLGQGLEFLIYFQGNSAPDKSGLPSDRFSAERTGGSVSTLTIQRTQQEDSAVYLCASSSTGTSGSFPSEQYFGPGTRLTVT.

In DNA, the CDR3 is TGTGCCAGTAGTATACTCGGAGCCTCCTACGAGCAGTACTTC. Translating it yields CASSILGASYEQYF. The J gene is TRBJ2-7, the V gene TRBV19; no clear D. This CDR3 comprises 14 residues. Between the trimmed V and J ends, which lost 2 bases and 0 bases, there was a span of 8 bases. CDR1 and CDR2 (germline): LNHDA, SQIVND (reference sequence).

V is TRBV18 and J is TRBJ1-5; the D gene is possibly TRBD1 (6 bases). From germline, CDR1 is KGHSH and CDR2 LQKENI. This CDR3 is 14 amino acids long. V lost 6 bases and J 1 base, leaving 10 bases between the germline ends. The CDR3 spells CASSPGQSNQPQHF. The CDR3 nucleotides are TGTGCCAGCTCGCCAGGACAGAGCAATCAGCCCCAGCATTTT.